The 24 T cell receptor beta chains below all came from one sample that was sequenced in a study of cytomegalovirus exposure and HLA in healthy donors. The PCR made use of 60 Vbeta and 13 Jbeta primers. This table comes from immunoSEQ multiplex PCR, and its TCRdb copy is limited to in-frame clones, with some not included. The data hold more than 150,000 clones, with around four fifths observed a single time. Sequences were obtained from PBMCs. The receptor source for this set is a woman between 45 and 60 years old in good health and CMV-seropositive.

This clone has only one observation. The chain carries TRBV4-1 and TRBJ2-5; no definite D call. This CDR3 region has 14 residues. The germline V gene has CDR1 MGHRA and CDR2 YSYEKL. V was shortened by 1 base and J by 5 bases, with 11 bases between the two germline ends. CDR3 sequence (DNA): TGCGCCAGCAGCCAAGTTGAGCTCGGGGAGACCCAGTACTTC. Translation gives CASSQVELGETQYF.

In its sample, this clone was seen once. The chain joins TRBV5-4 to TRBJ2-1; 10 nucleotides match TRBD1. This CDR3 is 15 amino acids long. After removal of 2 bases from V and 4 bases from J, the junction contained 3 bases not matched to a gene. Germline V gene data show CDR1 as SGHNT and CDR2 as YYREEE (reference sequence). The CDR3 coding sequence is TGTGCCAGCAGCTTTGGGGACAGGGGATACAATGAGCAGTTCTTC. This gives the protein CASSFGDRGYNEQFF.

Written as DNA, the CDR3 is TGTGCCAGCAGCCCGGACAGAGGTGGGGAAAAACTGTTTTTT. This translates into CASSPDRGGEKLFF. The V call is TRBV5-5, the J call TRBJ1-4; D perhaps matches TRBD1 (6 bases). Trimming took off 4 bases at V and 8 bases at J, with 15 bases between the two ends. Per germline, CDR1 SGHKS and CDR2 YYEKEE (reference sequence). CDR3 length: 14 amino acids.

The V gene is TRBV5-1, the J gene TRBJ1-4; 7 nucleotides line up with TRBD1. The CDR3 sequence is 15 residues long. The J segment lost 8 bases and the V segment lost 2 bases, leaving 9 bases of the junction unmatched. Germline loops: CDR1 SGHRS, CDR2 YFSETQ. This chain's CDR3 is CASSFDRVVVEKLFF. DNA of the CDR3: TGCGCCAGCAGCTTCGACAGGGTCGTCGTCGAAAAACTGTTTTTT.

The chain uses TRBV29-1 and TRBJ1-1; 9 positions agree with TRBD1. Germline assignment: CDR1 SQVTM and CDR2 ANQGSEA. V lost 3 bases and J lost 8; bases outside the gene matches: 1. This CDR3 spans 11 amino acids. CDR3 protein: CSVDGTGEAFF. The CDR3 nucleotides read TGCAGCGTTGATGGGACAGGGGAAGCTTTCTTT.

The gene calls are TRBV19 and TRBJ1-4; 9 bases map to TRBD1. CDR1 is LNHDA, CDR2 SQIVND, per germline (reference sequence). This CDR3 region has 15 residues. V was pared by 6 bases and J by 0 bases, with 2 bases of the junction left unmatched. CDR3 DNA: TGTGCCAGTAGGAACAGGGGGCCAACTAATGAAAAACTGTTTTTT. Encoded protein: CASRNRGPTNEKLFF.

The rearrangement joins TRBV30 to TRBJ2-5; tentatively, D is TRBD2 (6 bases). With 0 bases removed from V and 3 bases from J, the gap between germline ends came to 11 bases. The CDR3 consists of 14 residues. Germline lookup yields CDR1 GTSNPN and CDR2 SVGIG (reference sequence). CDR3: CAWSVWGGEETQYF. In nucleotides, the CDR3 is TGTGCCTGGAGTGTATGGGGCGGGGAAGAGACCCAGTACTTC.

Written as DNA, the CDR3 is TGTGCCAGCAGCGTAGCTACTGGGACAGGGGGCCTTTTGGCCGGGGAGACCCAGTACTTC. It encodes CASSVATGTGGLLAGETQYF. The J gene is TRBJ2-5, the V gene TRBV9, with 12 nucleotides matching TRBD1. This CDR3 is built from 20 residues. The germline V gene encodes CDR1 SGDLS and CDR2 YYNGEE. The V and J ends lost 0 bases and 5 bases, in that order; junction bases with no gene match: 17.

V gene TRBV7-2 combines with J gene TRBJ1-5, with 8 bases matching TRBD1. The CDR3 is 14 residues long. The germline gives CDR1 SGHTA, CDR2 FQGNSA. J was trimmed by 6 bases and V by 6 bases; bases with no gene match: 7. In DNA, the CDR3 is TGTGCCAGCAGGGACAGGGAGGGGAGTCAGCCCCAGCATTTT. Amino acid sequence: CASRDREGSQPQHF. Looking up the rest from reference TRBV7-2 and TRBJ1-5 gives the full variable domain: GAGVSQSPSNKVTEKGKDVELRCDPISGHTALYWYRQSLGQGLEFLIYFQGNSAPDKSGLPSDRFSAERTGGSVSTLTIQRTQQEDSAVYLCASRDREGSQPQHFGDGTRLSIL.

The J gene is TRBJ2-4, the V gene TRBV21-1; the table's D call, TRBD2, has no DNA check behind it. TRBV21-1 is an annotated pseudogene. The CDR3 totals 13 residues. The CDR3 DNA follows: TGTGCAATCAAGGGGGGGAGTCGGAACATTCAGTACTTC. Residues: CAIKGGSRNIQYF.

The chain carries TRBV5-6 and TRBJ2-5, with a weak D call TRBD2 (5 bases). The end of the DNA aligns better with TRBJ2-7, so the J call may be wrong. Germline values: CDR1 SGHDT, CDR2 YYEEEE. This CDR3 contains 15 residues. CDR3 loop: CASSSRAGEDYEQYF. The CDR3 nucleotides are TGTGCCAGCAGCTCCCGGGCGGGTGAAGACTACGAGCAGTACTTC.

This clone was recorded a few times. The V and J genes are TRBV7-9 and TRBJ2-3; TRBD2 aligns across 10 bases. J was trimmed by 3 bases and V by 4 bases; bases with no gene match: 4. CDR3 size: 15 residues. CDR1 and CDR2 (germline): SEHNR, FQNEAQ (reference sequence). The CDR3 coding sequence is TGTGCCAGCAGCTATACTAGCGGGGATACAGATACGCAGTATTTT. Its translation: CASSYTSGDTDTQYF. Variable domain in full (rest from reference TRBV7-9 and TRBJ2-3): DTGVSQNPRHKITKRGQNVTFRCDPISEHNRLYWYRQTLGQGPEFLTYFQNEAQLEKSRLLSDRFSAERPKGSFSTLEIQRTEQGDSAMYLCASSYTSGDTDTQYFGPGTRLTVL.

The genes are TRBV27 and TRBJ2-1; D is perhaps TRBD2 (5 bases). The germline V gene encodes CDR1 MNHEY and CDR2 SMNVEV (reference sequence). V lost 10 bases and J 9 bases, leaving 13 bases between the germline ends. The CDR3 covers 11 residues. The CDR3 reads CATAESGEQFF. CDR3 in DNA: TGTGCCACGGCAGAGAGCGGTGAGCAGTTCTTC.

The V gene is TRBV9, the J gene TRBJ1-2; 8 bases line up with TRBD1. CDR1 and CDR2 (germline): SGDLS, YYNGEE. The CDR3 has 14 amino acids. V gave up 4 bases and J gave up 8 bases; unmatched junction bases: 10. In DNA, the CDR3 is TGTGCCAGCAGCTTCTCGGACAGGGAAGCGGGCTACACCTTC. Its translation is CASSFSDREAGYTF. Variable domain in full (rest from reference TRBV9 and TRBJ1-2): DSGVTQTPKHLITATGQRVTLRCSPRSGDLSVYWYQQSLDQGLQFLIQYYNGEERAKGNILERFSAQQFPDLHSELNLSSLELGDSALYFCASSFSDREAGYTFGSGTRLTVV.

The chain joins TRBV4-1 to TRBJ2-5, with TRBD2 identical over 10 bases. This CDR3 has 15 residues. J lost 13 bases, V lost 2 bases, and 13 bases had no gene match. Germline assignment: CDR1 MGHRA and CDR2 YSYEKL. The CDR3 nucleotides read TGCGCCAGCAGCCAATCGCTAGCGGGGGAGCCAGGAGGGTACTTC. This sequence encodes CASSQSLAGEPGGYF.

The J gene is TRBJ2-3, the V gene TRBV19; 7 bases agree with TRBD1. Germline-derived CDR1 and CDR2 are LNHDA and SQIVND (reference sequence). The CDR3 covers 13 residues. Trimming cost V 7 bases and J 4 bases; bases outside gene matches: 5. DNA for the CDR3: TGTGCCAGTACCGACAGGGTTTCAGATACGCAGTATTTT. It translates to CASTDRVSDTQYF. The variable domain in full, completed from reference TRBV19 and TRBJ2-3, reads DGGITQSPKYLFRKEGQNVTLSCEQNLNHDAMYWYRQDPGQGLRLIYYSQIVNDFQKGDIAEGYSVSREKKESFPLTVTSAQKNPTAFYLCASTDRVSDTQYFGPGTRLTVL.

The V and J genes are TRBV7-9 and TRBJ1-2; 7 bases map to TRBD1. With V trimmed by 4 bases and J by 8 bases, 10 bases remained unmatched. CDR3 length: 14 amino acids. CDR1 SEHNR and CDR2 FQNEAQ come from the germline V gene (reference sequence). The CDR3 spells CASSYQGQSRGYTF. The DNA for the CDR3 is TGTGCCAGCAGCTACCAGGGACAGAGCAGGGGCTACACCTTC.

This clone has a single count. The rearrangement joins TRBV4-3 to TRBJ2-2; 12 positions match TRBD1. The ends lost 3 bases at V and 3 bases at J; junction bases unmatched: 2. Germline-derived CDR1 and CDR2 are LGHNA and YSLEER. The CDR3 extends over 16 amino acids. The CDR3 loop reads CASSQGTGGDTGELFF. CDR3 sequence (DNA): TGCGCCAGCAGCCAGGGGACAGGGGGCGACACCGGGGAGCTGTTTTTT.

The chain combines TRBV4-2 with TRBJ1-2, with D unresolved. The CDR3 has 16 amino acids. V lost 2 bases to trimming and J lost 3 bases, with 16 bases between them. In germline, CDR1 is LGHNA, CDR2 YNFKEQ. For the CDR3, the DNA is TGTGCCAGCAGCCAACACCAACCCGGGGTCGACTATGGCTACACCTTC. Translated, it gives CASSQHQPGVDYGYTF.

V and J are TRBV4-2 and TRBJ1-2; D is uncertain. Germline V gives CDR1 LGHNA, CDR2 YNFKEQ. The CDR3 runs to 13 residues. The V end lost 3 bases, the J end lost 6 bases, and 11 bases lay between the germline ends. CDR3 coding DNA: TGTGCCAGCAGCCAGGGTTCAGGCAATGGCTACACCTTC. Protein: CASSQGSGNGYTF.

The chain joins TRBV6-6 to TRBJ2-5; tentatively, D is TRBD2 (6 bases). Germline-derived CDR1 and CDR2 are MNHNY and SVGAGI (reference sequence). The V end lost 6 bases, the J end lost 1 base, and 15 bases lay between the germline ends. This CDR3 is built from 15 residues. CDR3 DNA sequence: TGTGCCAGCAGCCCCTGGGGGGAGACCCAAGAGACCCAGTACTTC. This encodes CASSPWGETQETQYF.

The gene calls are TRBV28 and TRBJ1-5, with a weak D call TRBD1 (5 bases). From germline, CDR1 is MDHEN and CDR2 SYDVKM. V dropped 3 bases and J dropped 1 base, with 7 bases sitting between them. The CDR3 loop spans 14 amino acids. CDR3 residues: CASSFGGSNQPQHF. The CDR3 DNA reads TGTGCCAGCAGTTTTGGGGGGAGCAATCAGCCCCAGCATTTT.

The chain employs TRBV19 and TRBJ2-5; TRBD2 matches 7 bases. Per germline, CDR1 LNHDA and CDR2 SQIVND (reference sequence). After removal of 4 bases from V and 5 bases from J, the junction contained 7 bases not matched to a gene. The CDR3 runs 14 residues. The CDR3 region is CASSTRLAGETQYF. CDR3 bases: TGTGCCAGTAGTACGAGACTAGCCGGGGAGACCCAGTACTTC. The variable domain in full, with the rest retrieved from reference TRBV19 and TRBJ2-5, is DGGITQSPKYLFRKEGQNVTLSCEQNLNHDAMYWYRQDPGQGLRLIYYSQIVNDFQKGDIAEGYSVSREKKESFPLTVTSAQKNPTAFYLCASSTRLAGETQYFGPGTRLLVL.

This clone has a single count. The chain uses TRBV5-1 and TRBJ1-2; 7 positions match TRBD1. The J segment lost 0 bases and the V segment lost 0 bases, leaving 2 bases of the junction unmatched. The germline gives CDR1 SGHRS, CDR2 YFSETQ. This CDR3 region has 15 residues. In DNA, the CDR3 is TGCGCCAGCAGCTTGGGAGGGGGCTCTAACTATGGCTACACCTTC. It yields the protein CASSLGGGSNYGYTF.